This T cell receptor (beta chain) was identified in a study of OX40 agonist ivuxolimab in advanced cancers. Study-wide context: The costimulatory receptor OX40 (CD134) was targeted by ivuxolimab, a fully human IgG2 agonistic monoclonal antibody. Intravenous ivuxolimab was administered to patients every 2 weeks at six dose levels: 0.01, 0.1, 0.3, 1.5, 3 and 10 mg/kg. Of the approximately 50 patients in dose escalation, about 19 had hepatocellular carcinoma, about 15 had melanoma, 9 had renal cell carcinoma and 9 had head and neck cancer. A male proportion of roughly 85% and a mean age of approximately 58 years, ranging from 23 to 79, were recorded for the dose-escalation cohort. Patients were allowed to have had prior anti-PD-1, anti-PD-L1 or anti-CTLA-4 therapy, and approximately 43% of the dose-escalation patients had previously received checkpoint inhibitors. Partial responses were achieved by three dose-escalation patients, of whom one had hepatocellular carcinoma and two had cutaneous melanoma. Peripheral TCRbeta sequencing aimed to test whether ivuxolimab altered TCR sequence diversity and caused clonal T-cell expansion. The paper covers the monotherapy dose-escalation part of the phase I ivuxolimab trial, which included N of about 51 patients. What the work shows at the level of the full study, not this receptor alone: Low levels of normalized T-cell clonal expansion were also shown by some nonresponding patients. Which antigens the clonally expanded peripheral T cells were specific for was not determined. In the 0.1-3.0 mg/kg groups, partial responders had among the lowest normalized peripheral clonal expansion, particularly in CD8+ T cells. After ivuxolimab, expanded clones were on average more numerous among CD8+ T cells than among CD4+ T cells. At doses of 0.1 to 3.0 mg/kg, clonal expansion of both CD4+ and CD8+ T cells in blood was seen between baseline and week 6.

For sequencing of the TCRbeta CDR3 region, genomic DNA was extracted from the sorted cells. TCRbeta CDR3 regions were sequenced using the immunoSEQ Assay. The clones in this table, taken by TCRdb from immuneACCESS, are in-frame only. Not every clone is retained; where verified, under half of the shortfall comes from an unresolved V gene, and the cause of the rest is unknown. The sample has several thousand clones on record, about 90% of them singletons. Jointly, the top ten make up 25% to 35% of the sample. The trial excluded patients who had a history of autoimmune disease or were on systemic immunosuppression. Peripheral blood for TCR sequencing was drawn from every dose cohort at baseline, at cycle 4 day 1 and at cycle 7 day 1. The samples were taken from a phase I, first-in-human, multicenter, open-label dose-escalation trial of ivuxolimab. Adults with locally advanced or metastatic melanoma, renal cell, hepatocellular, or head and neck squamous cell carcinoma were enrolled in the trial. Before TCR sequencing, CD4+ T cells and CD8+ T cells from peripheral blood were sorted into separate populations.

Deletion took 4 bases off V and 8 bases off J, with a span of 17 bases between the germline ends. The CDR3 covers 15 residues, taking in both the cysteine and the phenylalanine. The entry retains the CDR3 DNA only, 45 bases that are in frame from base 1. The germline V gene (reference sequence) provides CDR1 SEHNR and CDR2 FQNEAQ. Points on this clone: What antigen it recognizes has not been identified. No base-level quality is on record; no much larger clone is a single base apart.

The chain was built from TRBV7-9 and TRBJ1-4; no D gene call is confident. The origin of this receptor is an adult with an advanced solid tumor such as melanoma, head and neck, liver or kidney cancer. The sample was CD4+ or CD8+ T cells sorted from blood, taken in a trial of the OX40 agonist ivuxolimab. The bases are TGTGCCAGCAGCTCCGTGGGGATTGGGGTCGAAAAACTGTTTTTT. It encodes CASSSVGIGVEKLFF.